Following are 10 T cell receptor beta chains from one sample sequenced in a study of T cells in Graves' hyperthyroidism and ophthalmopathy. RNA transcripts provided the source from which TCR beta CDR3 regions were amplified. First-round RT-PCR of the TCR CDR3 relied on the HTBI primer set. TCRdb reprocessed the multiplex PCR reads with MiXCR, giving one entry per CDR3 protein. The sample records under 300,000 distinct CDR3 sequences, over 12% being singletons. Sequences were obtained from blood. Every receptor here comes from a woman aged 45-65 years with Graves' hyperthyroidism that later progressed to Graves' ophthalmopathy.

Many counts were recorded for this clonotype. This chain uses TRBV3-1 with TRBJ1-4; D remains ambiguous. This CDR3 is 14 amino acids long. Per germline, CDR1 LGHDT and CDR2 YNNKEL (reference sequence). The ends were cut back, 4 bases at V and 5 bases at J, with 11 bases in the middle. The CDR3 loop reads CASSPDRINEKLFF. The CDR3, as DNA: TGTGCCAGCAGCCCCGATCGGATCAATGAAAAACTGTTTTTT.

The table lists this clonotype with many counts. The rearrangement links TRBV7-9 to TRBJ2-1; the match to TRBD2 covers 12 bases. This CDR3 is 14 amino acids long. Germline V gene data show CDR1 as SEHNR and CDR2 as FQNEAQ (reference sequence). Trimming removed 4 bases from V and 8 bases from J; junction bases left unmatched: 3. CDR3 in amino acids: CASSWGTSGHEQFF. DNA of the CDR3: TGTGCCAGCAGCTGGGGGACTAGCGGGCATGAGCAGTTCTTC.

This clonotype was counted many times. V gene TRBV12-3 or TRBV12-4 combines with J gene TRBJ2-1, with 7 bases lining up with TRBD2. The trim removed 1 base at V and 8 bases at J, leaving 2 bases unmatched. The CDR3 extends over 13 amino acids. CDR3 amino acids: CASSLEAGDEQFF. The CDR3 bases are TGTGCCAGCAGTTTAGAGGCGGGGGATGAGCAGTTCTTC.

The chain has TRBV5-1 and TRBJ2-5, with 9 bases fitting TRBD2. V lost 0 bases and J lost 5; bases outside the gene matches: 14. In germline, CDR1 is SGHRS, CDR2 YFSETQ. The CDR3 contains 18 residues. The CDR3 DNA follows: TGCGCCAGCAGCTTGGACGTAATGGCGGGAGGGCCGCTGGAGACCCAGTACTTC. Its protein is CASSLDVMAGGPLETQYF.

The gene calls are TRBV27 and TRBJ2-7; the match to TRBD1 covers 7 bases. Germline trimming cut 8 bases from V and 2 bases from J; bases unmatched to any gene: 9. The CDR3 spans 14 residues. Germline CDR1 is MNHEY and CDR2 is SMNVEV (reference sequence). The CDR3 region is CASRGLTGAYEQYF. Written as DNA, the CDR3 is TGTGCCAGCCGGGGCCTAACAGGGGCCTACGAGCAGTACTTC.

The chain links TRBV6-1 to TRBJ1-4, with D uncertain. The CDR3 extends over 11 amino acids. V was trimmed by 7 bases and J by 4 bases, leaving 4 bases between them. Germline V lookup: CDR1 MNHNS, CDR2 SASEGT. CDR3: CASKHNEKLFF. CDR3 sequence (DNA): TGTGCCAGCAAGCATAATGAAAAACTGTTTTTT.

The gene calls are TRBV11-2 and TRBJ1-5, with D possibly matching TRBD1 (6 bases). V lost 4 bases and J lost 3, with 13 bases in between. Germline CDR1 and CDR2: SGHAT and FQNNGV. CDR3 length: 15 residues. CDR3 residues: CASSYPGQHNQPQHF. CDR3 bases: TGTGCCAGCAGCTATCCTGGACAGCACAATCAGCCCCAGCATTTT.

For this clonotype: This may stem from a read error, because a much larger clone lies one nucleotide away. The V call is TRBV10-3, the J call TRBJ2-7; D may be TRBD2 (7 bases). This CDR3 contains 13 residues. The ends were cut back, 8 bases at V and 2 bases at J, with 13 bases in the middle. Looked up from germline, CDR1 is ENHRY and CDR2 is SYGVKD. This chain's CDR3 is CAIGGDIAYEQYF. The CDR3 bases are TGTGCCATCGGGGGGGACATAGCCTACGAGCAGTACTTC.

About this clonotype itself: One end of the junction does not line up with germline, which may come from a read error. The CDR3 here is CASSLGRGIQETQYF. The DNA of the CDR3 is TGTGCTAGCAGCTTAGGCCGCGGGATCCAAGAGACCCAGTACTTC. This chain connects TRBV7-7 to TRBJ2-5; a weak D match, TRBD2 (6 bases). CDR1 and CDR2 (germline): SSHAT, FNYEAQ (reference sequence). This CDR3 contains 15 residues.

This clonotype appeared many times. The chain uses TRBV28 and TRBJ1-3; D is unresolved. CDR1 and CDR2 from the germline V gene are MDHEN and SYDVKM. The CDR3 has 15 residues. The ends were cut back, 2 bases at V and 0 bases at J, with 8 bases in the middle. Here the CDR3 reads CASSLASLSGNTIYF. CDR3 in DNA: TGTGCCAGCAGTTTAGCGTCCCTCTCTGGAAACACCATATATTTT.